This T cell receptor beta chain was obtained from a study of cytomegalovirus exposure and HLA in healthy donors. Clones were read by immunoSEQ multiplex PCR, and TCRdb kept only the in-frame ones, dropping some. This sample has about 260,000 clones, with about 92% found just once. The ends were cut back, 0 bases at V and 2 bases at J, with 21 bases in the middle. Looked up from germline, CDR1 is SGDLS and CDR2 is YYNGEE. CDR3 length equals 18 residues. General study results and limits: Testing in vitro showed a few CMV-associated chains specific for CMV antigens.

About this clone itself: The antigen is unknown.

The V gene is TRBV9, the J gene TRBJ2-7; TRBD1 might be the D (5 bases). The receptor comes from a woman in her thirties in good health and CMV-seronegative. Sequencing was done on a sample of PBMCs. CDR3 nucleotide sequence: TGTGCCAGCAGCGTAGGGACCCACAGTCAGGGAATCGCCTACGAGCAGTACTTC. Protein product: CASSVGTHSQGIAYEQYF.